The present T cell receptor beta chain was sequenced within a study of T cell responses to AZD1222 COVID-19 vaccine. Study conclusions and caveats: Among spike-specific TCRs, nearly half reportedly target unmutated variant regions. White British ancestry dominated among donors, who included more females, and clonal diversity was possibly underestimated.

The protocol was immunoSEQ multiplex PCR, while the TCRdb copy is restricted to in-frame clones and leaves out a portion. The table has 250,000 to 300,000 clones, approximately 94% seen once. The CDR3 has 13 amino acids. In germline, CDR1 is MGHRA, CDR2 YSYEKL. V lost 3 bases and J 12 bases, leaving 15 bases between the germline ends. With respect to this clone: What it recognizes is unknown.

This specimen was peripheral blood, taken 28 days after the second AZD1222 dose. The sequence came from an adult who received the AZD1222 COVID-19 vaccine. The chain has TRBV4-1 and TRBJ2-1; tentatively, D is TRBD2 (6 bases). CDR3 loop: CASSQDGTPSQFF. The CDR3 DNA sequence: TGCGCCAGCAGCCAGGACGGGACTCCGTCGCAGTTCTTC.